Sequencing of this TCR beta chain was carried out in a study of radiotherapy plus CTLA-4 blockade in lung cancer. Notes on this clone: Other DNA sequences in the sample encode the same CDR3.

The data were produced by immunoSEQ multiplex PCR, yet TCRdb's version contains in-frame clones alone and is incomplete. Of some 32,000 clones in the sample, roughly 71% were seen once. CDR1 and CDR2 from the germline V gene are SGHRS and YFSETQ. The CDR3 has 14 residues. Trimming removed 8 bases at V and 0 bases at J, with 15 bases between. This sample comprised peripheral blood, obtained from a patient treated with radiotherapy plus ipilimumab. This TCR was sampled from a human donor with non-small cell lung cancer who had stable disease on radiotherapy plus ipilimumab. The chain is built from TRBV5-1 and TRBJ2-7; D tentatively reads TRBD1 or TRBD2 (5 bases each). Written as DNA, the CDR3 is TGCGCCAGTTCATCCGGGACGAGCTCCTACGAGCAGTACTTC. It yields the protein CASSSGTSSYEQYF.